This T cell receptor (beta chain) was sequenced during a study of T cell repertoires in ileal Crohn's disease (dated by TCRdb to between 2019 and 2020). Describing the broader study: At the time of surgery, around 35% of patients were active smokers, and the median duration of disease was roughly 8.3 years. A total of some 170 mucosal samples from 57 patients were sequenced, with samples obtained at several locations on the surgical specimen and at postoperative endoscopy. TCR repertoire analysis was done in 45 to 65 Crohn's disease patients from a prospective multicentre cohort. A Rutgeerts score above i0 was used to define endoscopic postoperative recurrence. Every patient underwent surgery because of a complication, which was stricturing disease in approximately 61% and penetrating disease in 39%. The study was conducted in parallel with a multicentre cohort built to find predictors of early endoscopic recurrence after ileocolonic resection. M0 samples consisted of biopsies taken from the inflamed part of the ileum in the surgical resection specimen. Roughly 540 nanograms of biopsy DNA per sample were submitted for commercial TCRB immunosequencing. Roughly half of the patients were given postoperative therapy, with around 11 receiving thiopurines and about 19 receiving anti-TNF agents.

The sample's time point label, decoded: inflamed ileum from the surgical specimen. Eligible patients were adults with ileal or ileocolonic Crohn's disease who had an indication for ileocolonic resection. Whole ileal mucosal biopsies were kept frozen at -80 degrees C prior to DNA extraction. Genomic DNA was extracted from frozen whole biopsies using a TRizol-based method and was quantified with a NanoDrop 2000 spectrophotometer. Results the study describes overall, beyond this receptor: More high-frequency clones were carried by sorted CD8 T cells than by CD4 T cells, suggesting that mucosal expansions were mainly CD8. Endoscopic recurrence was linked to a higher percentage of high-frequency clones at surgery, and recurrence occurred in every patient whose clonality exceeded 26.8% (18/57). Patients who were active smokers at surgery had a significantly higher proportion of clonal expansions than non-smokers (approximately 28% vs 17%, p=0.02). Only a subgroup of patients, of unstated size, had their mucosal CD4 and CD8 T cells sorted and sequenced.

With respect to this clone: Its specific antigen is unknown. Within one base of it there is no much larger clone, and no base qualities were kept. Other DNA sequences in this specimen translate into the identical CDR3.

Libraries were built with the immunoSEQ multiplex PCR assay. A two-step, amplification bias-controlled multiplex PCR was used by Adaptive Biotechnology to amplify CDR3 regions from genomic DNA. The first PCR used primers for every V and J gene segment; the second PCR added barcodes and Illumina adapters. CDR3 libraries were sequenced on an Illumina instrument. The original methods were these. The analysis drew on both the pipelines supplied by the vendor and custom analysis of the raw data in R/Bioconductor running R version 3.3.0. Clonality, which ranges from 0 to 1, was calculated as the inverse of the normalised Shannon entropy across all productive clones. High-frequency clones were defined as the repertoire share of the top 100 clones, retaining only clones passing a 95% confidence test. Repertoire diversity was measured with the Simpson index, and overlap between samples was measured with the Morisita-Horn index. As stored in TCRdb, this immuneACCESS dataset retains in-frame rearrangements with V and J assigned. A fraction of the clones does not appear; measured against another copy, unresolved V genes explain less than half of the discrepancy, and the remainder lacks a known reason. V and J calls and clone size are given by that table; D and trimming were obtained from the DNA. Counted in this sample were 13,000 or so clones; around 79% of them appeared once. In total, the top ten clones hold approximately 13% of the sample.

The CDR3 spans 13 residues, from the cysteine through the phenylalanine. Only the CDR3 DNA is retained, 39 bases long and in frame from the first base. According to the germline V gene, CDR1 reads SNHLY and CDR2 reads FYNNEI. The junction carries 6 bases between V and J, which are trimmed by 4 bases and 0 bases respectively. The sequencing sample was made of ileal tissue. The sequence came from an adult with Crohn's disease. The V and J segments used are TRBV2 and TRBJ1-1; confidence is insufficient to name the D gene. The CDR3 reads as follows: CASSVGLNTEAFF. The bases read TGTGCCAGCAGTGTAGGCTTGAACACTGAAGCTTTCTTT.